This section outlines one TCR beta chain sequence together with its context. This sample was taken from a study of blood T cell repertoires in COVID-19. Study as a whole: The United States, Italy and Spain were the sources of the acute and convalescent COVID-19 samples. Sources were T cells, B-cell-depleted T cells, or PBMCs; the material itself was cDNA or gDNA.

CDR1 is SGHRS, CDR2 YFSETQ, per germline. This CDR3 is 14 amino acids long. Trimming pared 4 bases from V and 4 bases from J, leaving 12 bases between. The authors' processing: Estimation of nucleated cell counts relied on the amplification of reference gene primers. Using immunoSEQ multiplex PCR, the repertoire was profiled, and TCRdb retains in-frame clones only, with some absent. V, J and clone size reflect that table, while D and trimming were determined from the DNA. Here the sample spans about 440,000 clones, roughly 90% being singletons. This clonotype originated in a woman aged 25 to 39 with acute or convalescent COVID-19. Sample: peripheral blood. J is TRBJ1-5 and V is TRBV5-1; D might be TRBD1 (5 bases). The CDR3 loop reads CASSAQGGNQPQHF. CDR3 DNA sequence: TGCGCCAGCAGCGCCCAGGGTGGGAATCAGCCCCAGCATTTT.